This note documents a single TCR beta chain sequence. RNA, at roughly 0.5 to 1 ug, was reverse transcribed with random hexamers. TCRdb fed the immunoSEQ multiplex PCR reads into MiXCR, producing one record per CDR3 protein. Among about 150,000 distinct CDR3 sequences listed, around 95% were seen once. This sample stems from a study of CD8 T cells in Susac syndrome. The multiple sclerosis control group consisted of treatment-naive patients whose relapsing-remitting disease, which was either stable or active, fulfilled revised McDonald criteria. The sample taken for sequencing was CD8+ T cells from PBMCs. The TCR was taken from a human donor with multiple sclerosis.

The CDR3 loop reads CASSLRTEREQFF. The CDR3 bases are TGTGCCAGCAGCTTAAGGACCGAACGGGAGCAGTTCTTC. The chain uses TRBV7-9 and TRBJ2-1; D is undetermined. Germline loops: CDR1 SEHNR, CDR2 FQNEAQ (reference sequence). This CDR3 region has 13 residues. The V gene lost 2 bases and the J gene lost 10 bases, with 12 bases spanning the gap.